A single sample is the source of the 28 T cell receptor beta chains below, sequenced in a study of blood T cell repertoires in COVID-19. Repertoires were generated with immunoSEQ multiplex PCR, while TCRdb's copy carries only in-frame clones and drops some. The sample includes about 260,000 clones, approximately 90% of them seen just once. The sample comprised PBMCs or T cells enriched from blood (not recorded which). The receptors were gathered from a man aged 50-59 years who had been exposed to COVID-19.

The CDR3 sequence: CASKLTSGNPDTQYF. The CDR3 region has the DNA TGTGCCAGCAAACTGACTAGCGGGAACCCAGATACGCAGTATTTT. V usage is TRBV2 and J usage is TRBJ2-3, with 11 bases lining up with TRBD2. The CDR3 runs to 15 residues. The germline gives CDR1 SNHLY, CDR2 FYNNEI. Unmatched junction bases numbered 7, after V lost 7 bases and J lost 4 bases.

This clone has a single count. This sequence joins TRBV7-9 and TRBJ1-2, with 7 bases aligning to TRBD1. The germline CDR1 and CDR2 sequences are SEHNR and FQNEAQ (reference sequence). V lost 4 bases to trimming and J lost 4 bases; unmatched junction nucleotides: 3. The CDR3 has 13 residues. In DNA form, the CDR3 reads TGTGCCAGCAGCTACAGGGGAGTCTATGGCTACACCTTC. Its translation: CASSYRGVYGYTF.

The V call is TRBV19, the J call TRBJ1-1; D ambiguous. Deletions cut 0 bases from V and 9 bases from J, with 14 bases between. The CDR3 runs 14 residues. Germline CDR1 LNHDA, CDR2 SQIVND (reference sequence). CDR3 amino acids: CASSIDLWPPQAFF. The CDR3 DNA reads TGTGCCAGTAGTATAGATCTCTGGCCCCCTCAAGCTTTCTTT. Full variable domain (outside the CDR3, taken from reference TRBV19 and TRBJ1-1): DGGITQSPKYLFRKEGQNVTLSCEQNLNHDAMYWYRQDPGQGLRLIYYSQIVNDFQKGDIAEGYSVSREKKESFPLTVTSAQKNPTAFYLCASSIDLWPPQAFFGQGTRLTVV.

The V call is TRBV29-1, the J call TRBJ1-5; no firm D call. The germline V and J ends were trimmed by 6 bases and 5 bases, with 14 bases remaining between them. Per germline, CDR1 SQVTM and CDR2 ANQGSEA. This CDR3 has 13 amino acids. CDR3 sequence reads: CSVAVGRDQPQHF. CDR3 nucleotides: TGCAGCGTCGCAGTGGGGAGAGATCAGCCCCAGCATTTT. Supplemented by reference TRBV29-1 and TRBJ1-5, the full variable domain reads SAVISQKPSRDICQRGTSLTIQCQVDSQVTMMFWYRQQPGQSLTLIATANQGSEATYESGFVIDKFPISRPNLTFSTLTVSNMSPEDSSIYLCSVAVGRDQPQHFGDGTRLSIL.

This chain links TRBV21-1 with TRBJ1-2. TRBV21-1 is a documented pseudogene. CDR3 size: 13 residues. CDR3 sequence: CASSKVRWRGYTF. CDR3 DNA: TGTGCCAGCAGCAAAGTGCGTTGGCGGGGCTACACCTTC.

The chain employs TRBV5-4 and TRBJ2-1; 9 nucleotides align to TRBD2. CDR1 is SGHNT, CDR2 YYREEE, per germline (reference sequence). V gave up 3 bases and J gave up 4 bases; unmatched junction bases: 11. CDR3 length: 17 residues. CDR3 sequence: CASSSGGLATIYNEQFF. DNA for the CDR3: TGTGCCAGCAGCTCGGGAGGACTAGCGACTATATACAATGAGCAGTTCTTC.

CDR3 sequence (DNA): TGCGCCAGCAGCTTGGAGGGGGGAGGGCTCACTGAAGCTTTCTTT. It codes for CASSLEGGGLTEAFF. V is TRBV5-1 and J is TRBJ1-1; TRBD1 is a possible D gene (6 bases). Germline loops: CDR1 SGHRS, CDR2 YFSETQ. This CDR3 has 15 amino acids. V shed 0 bases and J shed 4 bases, with 13 bases lying between them.

The V call is TRBV5-4, the J call TRBJ2-5; D is perhaps TRBD2 (7 bases). Germline V CDR1 and CDR2: SGHNT, YYREEE (reference sequence). This CDR3 comprises 16 residues. V was trimmed by 4 bases and J by 2 bases, leaving 18 bases between them. The CDR3 DNA sequence: TGTGCCAGCAGCCCAAGGGGGGGGACCGAACAAGAGACCCAGTACTTC. Amino acid sequence: CASSPRGGTEQETQYF.

The chain combines TRBV3-1 (or the pseudogene TRBV3-2) with TRBJ2-5, with TRBD2 matching 11 bases. CDR3 length: 15 residues. CDR1 LGHDT and CDR2 YNNKEL come from the germline V gene (reference sequence). Losses at the gene ends were 1 base for V and 4 bases for J; bases not matched to a gene: 2. The CDR3 reads CASSQGTSGRETQYF. CDR3 DNA: TGTGCCAGCAGCCAAGGGACTAGCGGGCGAGAGACCCAGTACTTC.

This clone was observed a single time. The rearrangement joins TRBV12-3 or TRBV12-4 to TRBJ1-6; D gene ambiguous. Deletions cut 3 bases from V and 13 bases from J, with 10 bases between. This CDR3 contains 12 residues. CDR3 nucleotide sequence: TGTGCCAGCAGTTTCCCCCTAGGCCCCCTCCACTTT. Protein sequence: CASSFPLGPLHF.

The chain joins TRBV11-2 to TRBJ1-1; the match to TRBD1 covers 7 bases. J was trimmed by 1 base and V by 10 bases; bases with no gene match: 9. The V gene's germline CDR1 is SGHAT and CDR2 FQNNGV. The CDR3 covers 14 residues. The CDR3 here is CAIAPTGANTEAFF. As DNA, the CDR3 is TGTGCCATCGCCCCCACAGGGGCGAACACTGAAGCTTTCTTT.

Concerning this clone: Other DNA sequences in this specimen translate into the identical CDR3. CDR3 loop: CATSRDPGQGNTIYF. DNA of the CDR3: TGTGCCACCAGCAGAGACCCGGGACAGGGAAACACCATATATTTT. The chain couples TRBV15 to TRBJ1-3; 7 bases map to TRBD1. This CDR3 is built from 15 residues. Germline CDR1 is LNHNV and CDR2 is YYDKDF (reference sequence). The V and J ends lost 0 bases and 4 bases, in that order; junction bases with no gene match: 3.

The V gene is TRBV21-1, the J gene TRBJ2-4; TRBD1 is taken as the D call from the table, unchecked against the DNA. TRBV21-1 is given as a pseudogene. CDR3 length: 21 residues. The CDR3 DNA is TGTGCCAGCAGAGACTTCCAATGGGGGACAGCCGGAAGTCTAGCCAAAAACATTCAGTACTTC. Protein: CASRDFQWGTAGSLAKNIQYF.

The chain combines TRBV19 with TRBJ2-3; D is perhaps TRBD1 (5 bases). The CDR3 is 15 residues long. The germline gives CDR1 LNHDA, CDR2 SQIVND (reference sequence). V gave up 4 bases and J gave up 0 bases, with 11 bases separating them. The CDR3 nucleotides are TGTGCCAGTAGTAACAGGCTGTCTAGCACAGATACGCAGTATTTT. Translating it yields CASSNRLSSTDTQYF.

The rearrangement links TRBV10-2 to TRBJ2-7; 8 nucleotides line up with TRBD2. The ends lost 6 bases at V and 5 bases at J; junction bases unmatched: 12. This CDR3 comprises 15 residues. Per germline, CDR1 WSHSY and CDR2 SAAADI. The CDR3 sequence: CASRLGSGSRDEQYV. CDR3 DNA: TGCGCCAGCAGGTTGGGGAGCGGGAGTCGAGACGAGCAGTACGTC.

This sequence joins TRBV19 and TRBJ1-2; D unresolved. The CDR3 covers 13 residues. The V gene lost 9 bases and the J gene lost 2 bases, with 13 bases spanning the gap. Looked up from germline, CDR1 is LNHDA and CDR2 is SQIVND (reference sequence). The CDR3 loop reads CASLRGSNYGYTF. For the CDR3, the DNA is TGTGCCAGCCTCCGAGGCAGCAACTATGGCTACACCTTC.

The chain links TRBV18 to TRBJ2-3; D unresolved. V dropped 6 bases and J dropped 6 bases, with 7 bases sitting between them. Germline CDR1 reads KGHSH; CDR2 reads LQKENI. CDR3 length equals 11 residues. CDR3 DNA sequence: TGTGCCAGCTCCAAGCTCGATACGCAGTATTTT. Protein: CASSKLDTQYF.

The rearrangement joins TRBV28 to TRBJ1-2; 9 bases map to TRBD1. The ends lost 7 bases at V and 5 bases at J; junction bases unmatched: 5. Germline assignment: CDR1 MDHEN and CDR2 SYDVKM. The CDR3 has 13 amino acids. The CDR3 loop reads CASISGTGYGYTF. Here the CDR3 DNA reads TGTGCCAGCATCTCCGGGACAGGGTATGGCTACACCTTC.

The V and J genes are TRBV14 and TRBJ1-2; no clear D. The CDR3 is 13 residues long. CDR1 SGHDN and CDR2 FVKESK come from the germline V gene. The V gene lost 4 bases and the J gene lost 4 bases, with 10 bases spanning the gap. The CDR3 DNA sequence: TGTGCCAGCAGCCGCGGCCCTAGCTATGGCTACACCTTC. Translation: CASSRGPSYGYTF.

This rearrangement joins TRBV2 to TRBJ2-5, with TRBD2 matching 11 bases. The J segment lost 7 bases and the V segment lost 6 bases, leaving 7 bases of the junction unmatched. This CDR3 is 14 amino acids long. Germline loops: CDR1 SNHLY, CDR2 FYNNEI. In DNA, the CDR3 is TGTGCCAGCAGGACTAGCGGGGCCTTGAGGACCCAGTACTTC. Translation gives CASRTSGALRTQYF.

V usage is TRBV7-9 and J usage is TRBJ2-5; TRBD1 matches at 10 bases. Germline assignment: CDR1 SEHNR and CDR2 FQNEAQ (reference sequence). J gave up 1 base and V 5 bases, and 7 bases lay outside the gene matches. The CDR3 contains 16 residues. The DNA for the CDR3 is TGTGCCAGCAGCCCATGGGACAGGGGTCGCCAAGAGACCCAGTACTTC. This encodes CASSPWDRGRQETQYF.

The J gene is TRBJ2-7, the V gene TRBV11-3; 8 nucleotides align to TRBD2. The ends lost 3 bases at V and 0 bases at J; junction bases unmatched: 10. Germline lookup yields CDR1 SGHNT and CDR2 YENEEA. CDR3 length: 17 amino acids. The CDR3 nucleotides read TGTGCCAGCAGCTTCTCGCTTTTTAGCGGGAACTCCTACGAGCAGTACGTC. This encodes CASSFSLFSGNSYEQYV.

V usage is TRBV14 and J usage is TRBJ2-1; 9 positions agree with TRBD1. Germline V gene sequence: CDR1 SGHDN, CDR2 FVKESK. The CDR3 runs 16 residues. The V segment lost 2 bases and the J segment 9 bases; nucleotides outside the gene matches: 11. CDR3 nucleotides: TGTGCCAGCAGCCAATACGGTACAGGGGGCTCTGGTGAGCAGTTCTTC. Its protein is CASSQYGTGGSGEQFF.

The chain links TRBV7-9 to TRBJ2-5; 10 bases fit TRBD2. The germline CDR1 and CDR2 sequences are SEHNR and FQNEAQ (reference sequence). V lost 5 bases, J lost 5 bases, and 14 bases stayed unmatched. This CDR3 comprises 17 residues. The CDR3 nucleotides are TGTGCCAGCAGCCGGGACAGAAGTAGCGGGAGGACGGAGACCCAGTACTTC. Translation: CASSRDRSSGRTETQYF.

V is TRBV25-1 and J is TRBJ1-4; 8 positions match TRBD1. Germline loops: CDR1 MGHDK, CDR2 SYGVNS. The CDR3 has 15 residues. The ends lost 2 bases at V and 8 bases at J; junction bases unmatched: 7. As DNA, the CDR3 is TGTGCCAGCAGTGAACCCACAGGGGGAATCGAAAAACTGTTTTTT. Translated, it gives CASSEPTGGIEKLFF.

CDR3 DNA sequence: TGTGCCAGCAGCTTGGCCAGGGGAAGGGGACTATCTAATTCACCCCTCCACTTT. Translation: CASSLARGRGLSNSPLHF. The chain joins TRBV5-4 to TRBJ1-6, with D possibly TRBD1 on 6 matching bases. The V and J ends lost 0 bases and 6 bases respectively, with 19 bases between them. This CDR3 is built from 18 residues. The germline V gene has CDR1 SGHNT and CDR2 YYREEE (reference sequence).

This chain joins TRBV19 and TRBJ2-3; TRBD2 agrees at 14 bases. This CDR3 has 16 residues. Germline V gives CDR1 LNHDA, CDR2 SQIVND (reference sequence). Germline trimming cut 5 bases from V and 2 bases from J; bases unmatched to any gene: 3. CDR3: CASSQGLAGDTDTQYF. The DNA of the CDR3 is TGTGCCAGTAGTCAGGGACTAGCGGGGGACACAGATACGCAGTATTTT.

The chain links TRBV18 to TRBJ1-6; D is unresolved. Germline CDR1 reads KGHSH; CDR2 reads LQKENI. This CDR3 has 13 residues. V was trimmed by 0 bases and J by 14 bases, leaving 11 bases between them. The CDR3 region has the DNA TGTGCCAGCTCACCACCGGGCAGCCAAACCCTCCACTTT. It specifies CASSPPGSQTLHF.